These 27 T cell receptor beta chains originate from one sample sequenced in a study of T cell responses to AZD1222 COVID-19 vaccine. Only in-frame clones appear in the TCRdb table, and some are missing; sequencing was by immunoSEQ multiplex PCR. The top ten clones hold 2.4% of a sample with 90,000 to 150,000 clones, less than 90% of them seen once. Here the sequenced sample was peripheral blood, taken on day 0 of AZD1222 vaccination. The receptors shown here come from an adult in good health.

The chain carries TRBV5-4 and TRBJ2-1, with 14 nucleotides matching TRBD2. Germline CDR1 reads SGHNT; CDR2 reads YYREEE (reference sequence). The CDR3 runs 16 residues. Trimming at V came to 5 bases and at J to 4 bases, leaving 5 bases not matched to a gene. DNA for the CDR3: TGTGCCAGCAGTCAGGGACTAGCGGGAGTTTACAATGAGCAGTTCTTC. This encodes CASSQGLAGVYNEQFF.

The chain employs TRBV30 and TRBJ1-2; D may be TRBD1 (5 bases). Germline-derived CDR1 and CDR2 are GTSNPN and SVGIG (reference sequence). V lost 1 base to trimming and J lost 4 bases, with 19 bases between them. This CDR3 region has 16 residues. CDR3 coding DNA: TGTGCCTGGAGTGCGCAGGGTCGTACCGTTACCTATGGCTACACCTTC. This gives the protein CAWSAQGRTVTYGYTF.

A few counts support this clone. The chain links TRBV6-5 to TRBJ2-7; D is unresolved. With 8 bases removed from V and 5 bases from J, the gap between germline ends came to 7 bases. The CDR3 loop spans 10 amino acids. CDR1 and CDR2 from the germline V gene are MNHEY and SVGAGI. CDR3 region: CASFFNEQYF. CDR3 nucleotide sequence: TGTGCCAGCTTTTTTAACGAGCAGTACTTC.

The chain carries TRBV19 and TRBJ2-6; weak D call: TRBD1 (6 bases). The CDR3 totals 18 residues. Germline lookup yields CDR1 LNHDA and CDR2 SQIVND (reference sequence). Trimming stripped 5 bases from V and 2 bases from J, with 19 bases between. The CDR3 region has the DNA TGTGCCAGTAGTCCCACGTCGGGCAGGGGAACTGGGGCCAACGTCCTGACTTTC. It specifies CASSPTSGRGTGANVLTF.

In its sample, this clone was seen a few times. The chain joins TRBV7-2 to TRBJ1-2; possible D gene TRBD1, 6 bases. The germline gives CDR1 SGHTA, CDR2 FQGNSA. V lost 1 base and J 4 bases, leaving 10 bases between the germline ends. The CDR3 runs 14 residues. This CDR3 is CASSLEGVVYGYTF. The CDR3 DNA reads TGTGCCAGCAGCTTAGAGGGGGTCGTCTATGGCTACACCTTC.

The gene calls are TRBV10-1 and TRBJ2-1; D is perhaps TRBD1 (5 bases). There are 16 residues in the CDR3. Germline V gene lookup returns CDR1 WNHNN and CDR2 SYGVQD (reference sequence). V gave up 3 bases and J gave up 0 bases, with 12 bases separating them. CDR3 in DNA: TGCGCCAGCAGTGATCACAGCAGGGCCTCCTACAATGAGCAGTTCTTC. Amino acid sequence: CASSDHSRASYNEQFF.

The J gene is TRBJ2-1, the V gene TRBV3-1 (or the pseudogene TRBV3-2), with 11 positions matching TRBD2. V trimming: 2 bases; J trimming: 6 bases; junction bases outside the gene matches: 0. This CDR3 is built from 14 residues. Germline-derived CDR1 and CDR2 are LGHDT and YNNKEL (reference sequence). The CDR3 sequence is CASSQTSGSNEQFF. The CDR3 DNA sequence: TGTGCCAGCAGCCAAACTAGCGGGAGCAATGAGCAGTTCTTC.

The rearrangement uses TRBV20-1 and TRBJ2-5; tentative D call: TRBD1 (6 bases). The length of the CDR3 is 11 residues. The ends were cut back, 5 bases at V and 4 bases at J, with 8 bases in the middle. Germline-derived CDR1 and CDR2 are DFQATT and SNEGSKA (reference sequence). The CDR3 here is CSAGTRETQYF. Written as DNA, the CDR3 is TGCAGTGCTGGGACAAGAGAGACCCAGTACTTC.

CDR3 in amino acids: CASSQGSSTDTQYF. The CDR3, as DNA: TGTGCCAGCAGCCAAGGGTCAAGCACAGATACGCAGTATTTT. V and J are TRBV3-1 (or the pseudogene TRBV3-2) and TRBJ2-3; D is undetermined. Germline V gene data show CDR1 as LGHDT and CDR2 as YNNKEL (reference sequence). V was pared by 1 base and J by 0 bases, with 5 bases between. CDR3 length equals 14 residues.

The chain combines TRBV7-3 with TRBJ2-1; no clear D. Trimming removed 5 bases at V and 4 bases at J, with 12 bases between. This CDR3 has 14 amino acids. Germline-derived CDR1 and CDR2 are SGHTA and FQGTGA. CDR3 sequence reads: CASSPTGGYNEQFF. CDR3 nucleotide sequence: TGTGCCAGCAGCCCGACTGGTGGGTACAATGAGCAGTTCTTC.

The chain uses TRBV27 and TRBJ2-7; 8 nucleotides align to TRBD2. The V segment lost 2 bases and the J segment 4 bases; nucleotides outside the gene matches: 1. There are 13 residues in the CDR3. Germline values: CDR1 MNHEY, CDR2 SMNVEV (reference sequence). In DNA, the CDR3 is TGTGCCAGCAGTTTACGGGAGGGTTACGAGCAGTACTTC. Its protein product is CASSLREGYEQYF.

This chain links TRBV5-6 with TRBJ2-2; TRBD2 aligns across 7 bases. V lost 6 bases to trimming and J lost 1 base; unmatched junction nucleotides: 18. This CDR3 contains 19 residues. The germline V gene encodes CDR1 SGHDT and CDR2 YYEEEE. CDR3 DNA sequence: TGTGCCAGCACCATGGGAGGGGAGGCAAGCGGGATGAACACCGGGGAGCTGTTTTTT. Translation gives CASTMGGEASGMNTGELFF.

This clone was counted only a few times. The chain uses TRBV6-5 and TRBJ2-7; 11 bases are shared with TRBD2. CDR3 size: 15 residues. Germline V gene data show CDR1 as MNHEY and CDR2 as SVGAGI. V shed 6 bases, J shed 3 bases, and the junction held 7 bases outside the gene matches. Here the CDR3 DNA reads TGTGCCAGCAGCCTACTAGCGGGAGAAAGCTACGAGCAGTACTTC. Translation: CASSLLAGESYEQYF.

The rearrangement links TRBV5-6 to TRBJ2-5; 12 nucleotides agree with TRBD2. The V segment lost 0 bases and the J segment 4 bases; nucleotides outside the gene matches: 1. Germline CDR1 and CDR2: SGHDT and YYEEEE. The CDR3 runs 15 residues. The CDR3 protein is CASSLEGLAGETQYF. The CDR3, as DNA: TGTGCCAGCAGCTTGGAGGGACTAGCGGGAGAGACCCAGTACTTC.

This clone was seen a few times. A junction boundary mismatches the germline segment, possibly from a read error. V and J are TRBV5-1 and TRBJ2-7, with TRBD1 matching over 11 bases. Germline CDR1 reads SGHRS; CDR2 reads YFSETQ. The CDR3 is 15 amino acids. CDR3: CASTLVGQGVSEQYF. The CDR3 DNA reads TGCGCCAGCACCTTGGTGGGACAGGGGGTGAGCGAGCAGTACTTC.

This sequence joins TRBV29-1 and TRBJ1-4; D remains ambiguous. The V and J ends lost 7 bases and 4 bases respectively, with 7 bases between them. Per germline, CDR1 SQVTM and CDR2 ANQGSEA. The CDR3 extends over 11 amino acids. The chain's CDR3 is CSATGNEKLFF. The CDR3 region has the DNA TGCAGCGCCACGGGTAATGAAAAACTGTTTTTT.

V is TRBV3-1 (or the pseudogene TRBV3-2) and J is TRBJ2-1; the D gene could be TRBD1 or TRBD2 (5 bases each). The germline gives CDR1 LGHDT, CDR2 YNNKEL (reference sequence). Trimming left V 0 bases short and J 5 bases short, with 11 bases between. This CDR3 has 15 residues. CDR3 loop: CASSQDPRGHNEQFF. As DNA, the CDR3 is TGTGCCAGCAGCCAAGACCCAAGGGGACACAATGAGCAGTTCTTC.

This clone was seen a few times. DNA of the CDR3: TGTGCCAGCAGTGAACGACTAGTTGGGACCCAGCAGTTCTTC. It codes for CASSERLVGTQQFF. V usage is TRBV25-1 and J usage is TRBJ2-1, with D possibly being TRBD2 (6 bases). CDR1 MGHDK and CDR2 SYGVNS come from the germline V gene. CDR3 length equals 14 residues. The V and J ends lost 2 bases and 11 bases respectively, with 16 bases between them.

V is TRBV10-3 and J is TRBJ2-3; 11 bases are shared with TRBD2. Germline V gives CDR1 ENHRY, CDR2 SYGVKD. The CDR3 covers 17 residues. After removal of 2 bases from V and 0 bases from J, the junction contained 4 bases not matched to a gene. The CDR3 is CAISETWTSGSTDTQYF. The CDR3 DNA sequence: TGTGCCATCAGTGAGACCTGGACTAGCGGGAGCACAGATACGCAGTATTTT.

The rearrangement joins TRBV28 to TRBJ1-5; D unresolved. V was shortened by 3 bases and J by 5 bases, with 14 bases between the two germline ends. Germline-derived CDR1 and CDR2 are MDHEN and SYDVKM. The CDR3 loop spans 15 amino acids. CDR3 sequence: CASSLAVGLDQPQHF. The CDR3 DNA follows: TGTGCCAGCAGTTTGGCCGTCGGCCTAGATCAGCCCCAGCATTTT. Filled out from reference TRBV28 and TRBJ1-5, the complete variable domain reads DVKVTQSSRYLVKRTGEKVFLECVQDMDHENMFWYRQDPGLGLRLIYFSYDVKMKEKGDIPEGYSVSREKKERFSLILESASTNQTSMYLCASSLAVGLDQPQHFGDGTRLSIL.

V gene TRBV10-3 combines with J gene TRBJ2-1, with 7 positions matching TRBD2. Germline assignment: CDR1 ENHRY and CDR2 SYGVKD. This CDR3 has 14 amino acids. V lost 2 bases to trimming and J lost 5 bases; unmatched junction nucleotides: 3. The CDR3 sequence is CAISEREGHNEQFF. The DNA for the CDR3 is TGTGCCATCAGTGAGAGGGAGGGCCACAATGAGCAGTTCTTC.

The chain links TRBV6-2 or TRBV6-3 to TRBJ2-2; TRBD1 or TRBD2 may be the D gene (6 bases each). Germline V gene data show CDR1 as MNHEY and CDR2 as SVGEGT. The V end was cut by 2 bases, the J end by 9 bases, with 13 bases between. The CDR3 sequence is 14 residues long. This chain's CDR3 is CASSYNRGRRELFF. The CDR3 DNA is TGTGCCAGCAGTTACAATCGGGGGCGGAGGGAGCTGTTTTTT.

This rearrangement joins TRBV29-1 to TRBJ2-7; the match to TRBD2 covers 9 bases. The CDR3 sequence is 12 residues long. Germline V CDR1 and CDR2: SQVTM, ANQGSEA. V gave up 4 bases and J gave up 3 bases; unmatched junction bases: 1. CDR3 region: CSVGLAVYEQYF. CDR3 bases: TGCAGCGTTGGACTAGCGGTCTACGAGCAGTACTTC.

This rearrangement joins TRBV13 to TRBJ1-4; D is unresolved. The CDR3 is 14 amino acids. Germline CDR1 is PRHDT and CDR2 is FYEKMQ (reference sequence). Trimming stripped 0 bases from V and 8 bases from J, with 10 bases between. The CDR3 protein is CASSLGGGGEKLFF. In DNA form, the CDR3 reads TGTGCCAGCAGCTTAGGAGGTGGAGGAGAAAAACTGTTTTTT.

This clone was counted only a few times. This chain joins TRBV27 and TRBJ2-2; maybe TRBD2 (6 bases). This CDR3 has 15 amino acids. Per the germline V gene, CDR1 is MNHEY and CDR2 is SMNVEV (reference sequence). V was pared by 2 bases and J by 5 bases, with 12 bases between. CDR3 DNA: TGTGCCAGCAGTTTAAAGGGGAGGCAAACCGGGGAGCTGTTTTTT. Its protein is CASSLKGRQTGELFF.

CDR3 region: CASSQHRGNYGYTF. CDR3 sequence (DNA): TGTGCCAGCAGTCAACACAGGGGTAACTATGGCTACACCTTC. The chain links TRBV6-5 to TRBJ1-2; 7 bases fit TRBD1. V lost 5 bases, J lost 1 base, and 4 bases stayed unmatched. Germline V gene sequence: CDR1 MNHEY, CDR2 SVGAGI. The CDR3 runs 14 residues.

V is TRBV18 and J is TRBJ2-1, with D perhaps assigned TRBD1 or TRBD2 (6 bases each). The length of the CDR3 is 12 residues. V was cut by 6 bases and J by 8 bases, with 11 bases left in between. Germline loops: CDR1 KGHSH, CDR2 LQKENI. This chain's CDR3 is CASSPGAHEQFF. For the CDR3, the DNA is TGTGCCAGCTCCCCGGGGGCCCATGAGCAGTTCTTC. Variable domain in full (rest from reference TRBV18 and TRBJ2-1): NAGVMQNPRHLVRRRGQEARLRCSPMKGHSHVYWYRQLPEEGLKFMVYLQKENIIDESGMPKERFSAEFPKEGPSILRIQQVVRGDSAAYFCASSPGAHEQFFGPGTRLTVL.